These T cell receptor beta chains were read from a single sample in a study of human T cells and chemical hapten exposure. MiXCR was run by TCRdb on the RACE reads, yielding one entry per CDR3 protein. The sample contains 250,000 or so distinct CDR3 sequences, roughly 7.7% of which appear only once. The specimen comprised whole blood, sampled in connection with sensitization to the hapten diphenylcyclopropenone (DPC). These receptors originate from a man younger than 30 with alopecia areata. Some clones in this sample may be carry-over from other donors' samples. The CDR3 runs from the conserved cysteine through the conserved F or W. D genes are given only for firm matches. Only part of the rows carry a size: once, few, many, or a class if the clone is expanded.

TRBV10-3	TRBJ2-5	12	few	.	TGTGCCATCAGCCCATCAAGTGAGACCCAGTACTTC	CAISPSSETQYF
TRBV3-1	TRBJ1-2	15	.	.	TGTGCCAGCAGCCAAGAGACCGGGAGTAACTATGGCTACACCTTC	CASSQETGSNYGYTF
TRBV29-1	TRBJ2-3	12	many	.	TGCAGCGTTGGCCCTTCCCCAGATACGCAGTATTTT	CSVGPSPDTQYF
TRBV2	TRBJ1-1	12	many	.	TGTGCCAGCATGAGGGGCAACACTGAAGCTTTCTTT	CASMRGNTEAFF
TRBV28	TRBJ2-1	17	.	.	TGTGCCAGCAGTTTCCCCCCTGTCGGAACTCACTACAATGAGCAGTTCTTC	CASSFPPVGTHYNEQFF
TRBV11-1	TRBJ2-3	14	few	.	TGTGCCAGCAGCCCACGACAGTCCACAGATACGCAGTATTTT	CASSPRQSTDTQYF
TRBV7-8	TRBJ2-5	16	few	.	TGTGCCAGCAGCTTAAAAAGGGCCGCGGGGCTCGAGACCCAGTACTTC	CASSLKRAAGLETQYF
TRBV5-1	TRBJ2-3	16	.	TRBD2	TGCGCCAGCAGCTTGAATAGCGGGGTCTCAGGGGATACGCAGTATTTT	CASSLNSGVSGDTQYF
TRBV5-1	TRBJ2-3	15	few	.	TGCGCCAGCAGCTCTATAGGGCTTTACACAGATACGCAGTATTTT	CASSSIGLYTDTQYF
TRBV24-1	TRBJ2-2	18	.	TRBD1	TGTGCCACCAGTGCCAACGGGTTGGGGACAGCGAACACCGGGGAGCTGTTTTTT	CATSANGLGTANTGELFF
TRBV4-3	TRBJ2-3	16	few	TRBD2	TGCGCCAGCAGCCAAGACGGCGGGGGGCCCACAGATACGCAGTATTTT	CASSQDGGGPTDTQYF
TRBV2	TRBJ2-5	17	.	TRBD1	TGTGCCAGCAACTTAATCGGGACAGCTCTTGCCCAAGAGACCCAGTACTTC	CASNLIGTALAQETQYF
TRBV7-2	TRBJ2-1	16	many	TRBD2	TGTGCCAGCAGCTCCCGAGCTAGCGGGGGGGTGGTTGAGCAGTTCTTC	CASSSRASGGVVEQFF
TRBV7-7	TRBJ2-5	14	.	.	TGTGCCAGCAGCTTATCAGGGTCCCAAGAGACCCAGTACTTC	CASSLSGSQETQYF
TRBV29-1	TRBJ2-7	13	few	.	TGCAGCGTTATTCTGGTCCGCGGCACGGAGCAGTACTTC	CSVILVRGTEQYF
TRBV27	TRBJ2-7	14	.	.	TGTGCCAGCAGTTTAGTCGGGACCGGGTACGAGCAGTACTTC	CASSLVGTGYEQYF
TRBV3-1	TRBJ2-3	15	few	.	TGTGCCAGCAGCCAAGTTGGTGGAATCACAGATACGCAGTATTTT	CASSQVGGITDTQYF
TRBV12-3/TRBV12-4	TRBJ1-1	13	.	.	TGTGCCAGCAGTTTCGCCAGGGTTACTGAAGCTTTCTTT	CASSFARVTEAFF
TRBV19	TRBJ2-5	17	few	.	TGTGCCAGTAGTCCCAGCCTTGGTCATCCACTTCAAGAGACCCAGTACTTC	CASSPSLGHPLQETQYF
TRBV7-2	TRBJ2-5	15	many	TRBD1	TGTGCCAGCCGACTTCCCGGGACAGGGAAGGAGACCCAGTACTTC	CASRLPGTGKETQYF
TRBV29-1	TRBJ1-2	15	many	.	TGCAGCGTTGAAGATCCGGGGGGGACCCTATCCGGCTACACCTTC	CSVEDPGGTLSGYTF
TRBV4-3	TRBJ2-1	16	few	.	TGCGCCAGCAGCCAAGACGCGCGTAACTCCTACAATGAGCAGTTCTTC	CASSQDARNSYNEQFF
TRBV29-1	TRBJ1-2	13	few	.	TGCAGCGTTGGTTACGGCTTTAACTATGGCTACACCTTC	CSVGYGFNYGYTF
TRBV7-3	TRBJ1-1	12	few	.	TGTGCCAGCAGCGCGCAGGGAAATGAAGCTTTCTTT	CASSAQGNEAFF
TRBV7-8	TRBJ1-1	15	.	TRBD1	TGTGCCAGCAGCTCGATCCGACAGGGTAACACTGAAGCTTTCTTT	CASSSIRQGNTEAFF
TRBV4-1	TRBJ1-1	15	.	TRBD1	TGCGCCAGCAGCCAACTCACAGGGGTCAACACTGAAGCTTTCTTT	CASSQLTGVNTEAFF
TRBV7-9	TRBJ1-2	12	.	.	TGTGCCAGCCAAGAGAATAACTATGGCTACACCTTC	CASQENNYGYTF
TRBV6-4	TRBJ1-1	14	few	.	TGTGCCAGCAGACAGGACAGACTGAACACTGAAGCTTTCTTT	CASRQDRLNTEAFF
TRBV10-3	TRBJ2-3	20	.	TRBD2	TGTGCCATCAGTCCTACAGGGTTAGCGGGGGGGCCTCACAACACGGATACGCAGTATTTT	CAISPTGLAGGPHNTDTQYF
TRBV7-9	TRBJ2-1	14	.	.	TGTGCCAGCAGGCCGGGACTCAAGTCCGATGAGCAGTTCTTC	CASRPGLKSDEQFF
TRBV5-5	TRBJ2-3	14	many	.	TGTGCCAGCAGCTTGGGGGGCCTCACAGATACGCAGTATTTT	CASSLGGLTDTQYF
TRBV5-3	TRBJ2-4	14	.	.	TGTGCCAGAACCACTTTCCCAGTCGCAAACATTCAGTACTTC	CARTTFPVANIQYF
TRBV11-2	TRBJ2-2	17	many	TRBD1	TGTGCCAGCAGGAAAGGGGCAGGACAGGGGTACACCGGGGAGCTGTTTTTT	CASRKGAGQGYTGELFF
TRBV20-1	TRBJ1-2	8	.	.	TGCAGTGCTGCTGGCTACACCTTC	CSAAGYTF
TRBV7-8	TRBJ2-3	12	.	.	TGTGCCAGCAGCCCGCGATTAGATACGCAGTATTTT	CASSPRLDTQYF
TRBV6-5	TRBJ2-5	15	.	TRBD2	TGTGCCAGCAGTTCGGTAGCGGGGGGAGGGGAGACCCAGTACTTC	CASSSVAGGGETQYF
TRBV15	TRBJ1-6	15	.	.	TGTGCCACCAGCAGAGACAGGGGAGGCAATTCACCCCTCCACTTT	CATSRDRGGNSPLHF
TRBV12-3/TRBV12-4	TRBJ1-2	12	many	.	TGTGCCAGCAGTCAGGGGTTCTATGGCTACACCTTC	CASSQGFYGYTF
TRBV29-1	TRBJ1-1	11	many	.	TGCAGCGTGGCAAGGGGCACTGAAGCTTTCTTT	CSVARGTEAFF
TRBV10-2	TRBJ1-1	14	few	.	TGCGCCAGCAGTGTGATCGGACAGAACACTGAAGCTTTCTTT	CASSVIGQNTEAFF
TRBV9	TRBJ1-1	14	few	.	TGTGCCAGCAGCGCCACAGGGAAGAACACTGAAGCTTTCTTT	CASSATGKNTEAFF